Sequencing of this T cell receptor (beta chain) was carried out in a study of OX40 agonist ivuxolimab in advanced cancers. The germline V gene has CDR1 MNHNS and CDR2 SASEGT. This CDR3 spans 13 amino acids. Trimming left V 5 bases short and J 6 bases short, with 13 bases between. Data came from immunoSEQ multiplex PCR; TCRdb stores just in-frame clones and leaves some out. Found here are around 82,000 clones, roughly 91% of them singletons; the top ten hold approximately 0.47%. This TCR was recovered from an adult with an advanced solid tumor such as melanoma, head and neck, liver or kidney cancer. This specimen was CD4+ or CD8+ T cells sorted from blood, taken in a trial of the OX40 agonist ivuxolimab. The gene calls are TRBV6-1 and TRBJ1-1; D call uncertain. DNA for the CDR3: TGTGCCAGCAGTTTACCGGGGTTACCTGAAGCTTTCTTT. Translation gives CASSLPGLPEAFF.